The 25 T cell receptor beta chains reported below all come from one sample, sequenced in a study of regulatory T cells in long-lasting Graves disease. Building of the TCR beta libraries involved iRepertoire HTBI primers and Arm-PCR of CDR3 regions. A single record per CDR3 protein comes from TCRdb applying MiXCR to the multiplex PCR reads. The table lists under 500,000 distinct CDR3 sequences, less than 25% of them singletons. Noted time point: persistent/refractory GD, antithyroid drugs over 5 years with positive TRAb. PBMC-derived RNA was used for the TCR library. Source: peripheral blood mononuclear cells (PBMCs), taken when the disease was refractory, from a patient treated with antithyroid drugs. These receptors were taken from a female donor with Graves disease.

Comments on this clonotype: A much bigger clone sits one base away, suggesting this may be a read error. The chain carries TRBV28 and TRBJ2-7; 12 bases fit TRBD2. CDR3 size: 18 residues. The germline V gene has CDR1 MDHEN and CDR2 SYDVKM. The CDR3 nucleotides read TGTGCCAGCAGTTCCGAGACTAGCGGGAGTTTGGCCAAATACGAGCAGTGCTTC. It translates to CASSSETSGSLAKYEQCF.

This clonotype was picked up a small number of times. The rearrangement links TRBV6-1 to TRBJ1-1; 7 bases map to TRBD1. CDR3 length: 12 residues. After removal of 6 bases from V and 8 bases from J, the junction contained 6 bases not matched to a gene. In germline, CDR1 is MNHNS, CDR2 SASEGT. The CDR3 bases are TGTGCCAGCAGCCTACAGACAGGGGAAGCTTTCTTT. This gives the protein CASSLQTGEAFF.

The chain uses TRBV29-1 and TRBJ1-2, with D possibly matching TRBD1 (5 bases). Germline CDR1 SQVTM, CDR2 ANQGSEA. This CDR3 region has 11 residues. With 5 bases removed from V and 4 bases from J, the gap between germline ends came to 8 bases. CDR3 sequence (DNA): TGCAGCGTTAGGGGTCCCTATGGCTACACCTTC. Residues: CSVRGPYGYTF.

A remark on this clonotype: A much larger clone differs from this one at a single base, so this may be a read error. The chain is built from TRBV28 and TRBJ2-5, with D maybe TRBD2 (5 bases). The CDR3 has 14 amino acids. Trimming stripped 7 bases from V and 10 bases from J, with 22 bases between. The germline CDR1 and CDR2 sequences are MDHEN and SYDVKM. The CDR3 region has the DNA TGTGCCAGCAAGGAGCCAGCGGAGAGAGTTGACCAGTACTTC. Translating it yields CASKEPAERVDQYF.

At least ten counts were recorded for this clonotype. The rearrangement uses TRBV11-2 and TRBJ2-7, with D perhaps TRBD2 (6 bases). The ends were cut back, 5 bases at V and 0 bases at J, with 11 bases in the middle. The CDR3 is 14 residues long. The germline gives CDR1 SGHAT, CDR2 FQNNGV. CDR3 in amino acids: CASSHGSISYEQYF. The CDR3 region has the DNA TGTGCCAGCAGCCACGGGAGTATCTCCTACGAGCAGTACTTC.

The chain employs TRBV7-8 and TRBJ1-4; TRBD1 agrees at 9 bases. Trimming cost V 1 base and J 7 bases; bases outside gene matches: 7. The CDR3 runs 16 residues. Germline assignment: CDR1 SGHVS and CDR2 FQNEAQ. The CDR3 is CASSLVSGTGSEKLFF. DNA of the CDR3: TGTGCCAGCAGCTTAGTATCTGGGACAGGGAGTGAAAAACTGTTTTTT.

This chain connects TRBV7-9 to TRBJ2-4, with TRBD2 as a possible D gene (5 bases). Germline loops: CDR1 SEHNR, CDR2 FQNEAQ (reference sequence). The V and J ends lost 5 bases and 8 bases respectively, with 13 bases between them. The CDR3 totals 13 residues. Here the CDR3 reads CASSEASRDIQYF. The CDR3 DNA sequence: TGTGCCAGCAGCGAAGCCTCGAGGGACATTCAGTACTTC.

The sample holds one count of this clonotype. The genes are TRBV12-3 or TRBV12-4 and TRBJ2-7; 9 nucleotides align to TRBD1. There are 15 residues in the CDR3. With 3 bases clipped from V and 3 bases from J, the junction kept 6 bases outside the gene matches. In DNA form, the CDR3 reads TGTGCCAGCAGTTTGGGGACAGGGCTTAACTACGAGCAGTACTTC. The encoded protein is CASSLGTGLNYEQYF.

This clonotype was found many times. The chain carries TRBV28 and TRBJ2-7; TRBD2 is a possible D gene (5 bases). The CDR3 loop spans 15 amino acids. Germline V gives CDR1 MDHEN, CDR2 SYDVKM. V dropped 3 bases and J dropped 0 bases, with 12 bases sitting between them. This CDR3 reads CASSFGGPHSYEQYF. DNA of the CDR3: TGTGCCAGCAGTTTCGGAGGTCCTCACTCCTACGAGCAGTACTTC.

There are many counts of this clonotype. The chain links TRBV11-1 to TRBJ1-1, with a weak D call TRBD1 (6 bases). Germline V gene data show CDR1 as SGHAT and CDR2 as FQDESV (reference sequence). The CDR3 loop spans 15 amino acids. Deletions cut 6 bases from V and 4 bases from J, with 18 bases between. The CDR3 sequence: CASSSPSGAGTEAFF. The CDR3 nucleotides are TGTGCCAGCAGTTCGCCCTCAGGGGCAGGCACTGAAGCTTTCTTT.

This clonotype was recorded at least ten times. The genes are TRBV18 and TRBJ2-5; 7 bases are a match to TRBD1. Germline-derived CDR1 and CDR2 are KGHSH and LQKENI. The V gene end was trimmed by 2 bases and the J gene end by 5 bases; junction bases not matched to a gene: 8. The CDR3 is made up of 15 amino acids. The CDR3 protein is CASSPIPGQMETQYF. Written as DNA, the CDR3 is TGTGCCAGCTCACCAATACCGGGACAGATGGAGACCCAGTACTTC.

The chain couples TRBV19 to TRBJ1-5; 7 bases fit TRBD1. The CDR3 consists of 15 residues. CDR1 is LNHDA and CDR2 is SQIVND in the germline V gene (reference sequence). V lost 8 bases and J lost 6; bases outside the gene matches: 13. CDR3 sequence reads: CASSTNPGQIQPQHF. Written as DNA, the CDR3 is TGTGCCAGTTCTACCAACCCGGGACAGATTCAGCCCCAGCATTTT.

The CDR3, as DNA: TGTGCCCATAGGACAGGGTGGGTGGATGGCTACACCTTC. It translates to CAHRTGWVDGYTF. This sequence joins TRBV30 and TRBJ1-2; 8 nucleotides agree with TRBD1. The CDR3 runs to 13 residues. V lost 8 bases to trimming and J lost 6 bases; unmatched junction nucleotides: 11. Germline V lookup: CDR1 GTSNPN, CDR2 SVGIG (reference sequence).

The rearrangement joins TRBV7-2 to TRBJ2-3; D remains unclear. Germline V gene data show CDR1 as SGHTA and CDR2 as FQGNSA. This CDR3 has 14 amino acids. V shed 6 bases and J shed 1 base, with 11 bases lying between them. In DNA, the CDR3 is TGTGCCAGCAGAGGATGGCCTGGCACAGATACGCAGTATTTT. This sequence encodes CASRGWPGTDTQYF.

This clonotype has at least ten counts. In DNA form, the CDR3 reads TGTGCCAGCAGTTACTCCCAGGGGGCTGCTTTCTTT. As protein: CASSYSQGAAFF. The rearrangement uses TRBV6-5 and TRBJ1-1; 8 bases are shared with TRBD1. V was clipped by 0 bases and J by 11 bases; unmatched bases: 2. This CDR3 comprises 12 residues. In germline, CDR1 is MNHEY, CDR2 SVGAGI.

The chain joins TRBV2 to TRBJ2-1; the D gene is possibly TRBD1 (6 bases). The length of the CDR3 is 15 residues. V shed 1 base and J shed 3 bases, with 10 bases lying between them. Germline V CDR1 and CDR2: SNHLY, FYNNEI. Here the CDR3 DNA reads TGTGCCAGCAGTGAAGGGGGGCCCCTCTACAATGAGCAGTTCTTC. Amino acids: CASSEGGPLYNEQFF.

The chain couples TRBV27 to TRBJ2-7, with no clear D. The CDR3 contains 14 residues. The V gene lost 0 bases and the J gene lost 0 bases, with 6 bases spanning the gap. The germline V gene has CDR1 MNHEY and CDR2 SMNVEV (reference sequence). The DNA of the CDR3 is TGTGCCAGCAGTTTATCGCTTCTCTCCTACGAGCAGTACTTC. Translation gives CASSLSLLSYEQYF.

This clonotype showed up just a few times. CDR3 region: CASSYTLGIHPQETQYF. CDR3 in DNA: TGTGCCAGCAGTTACACCCTGGGGATCCACCCACAAGAGACCCAGTACTTC. This chain connects TRBV6-2 or TRBV6-3 to TRBJ2-5; D ambiguous. The V and J ends lost 2 bases and 2 bases respectively, with 18 bases between them. The CDR3 is 17 residues long. CDR1 is MNHEY and CDR2 is SVGEGT in the germline V gene.

The chain employs TRBV14 and TRBJ1-2; D call uncertain. The CDR3 has 17 amino acids. V lost 1 base to trimming and J lost 3 bases, with 18 bases between them. The germline CDR1 and CDR2 sequences are SGHDN and FVKESK. The CDR3 loop is CASSQGAMRGFDYGYTF. In DNA, the CDR3 is TGTGCCAGCAGCCAAGGGGCCATGCGGGGTTTCGACTATGGCTACACCTTC.

This clonotype was seen a handful of times. The chain couples TRBV5-1 to TRBJ2-5; D might be TRBD2 (5 bases). This CDR3 spans 14 amino acids. The V and J ends lost 7 bases and 5 bases respectively, with 18 bases between them. The germline V gene encodes CDR1 SGHRS and CDR2 YFSETQ. This CDR3 reads CASANRQAGETQYF. The CDR3 bases are TGCGCCAGCGCCAATAGGCAGGCGGGCGAGACCCAGTACTTC.

This clonotype was seen more than once but under ten times. The J gene is TRBJ2-7, the V gene TRBV29-1; D might be TRBD2 (6 bases). The CDR3 is made up of 12 amino acids. Trimming stripped 5 bases from V and 3 bases from J, with 11 bases between. Per the germline V gene, CDR1 is SQVTM and CDR2 is ANQGSEA. The CDR3 sequence is CSVSWGGYEQYF. Written as DNA, the CDR3 is TGCAGCGTTTCATGGGGAGGCTACGAGCAGTACTTC.

The table lists this clonotype with many counts. The V gene is TRBV28, the J gene TRBJ1-2, with D perhaps TRBD1 (6 bases). Trimming cost V 5 bases and J 4 bases, with 17 bases left between them. This CDR3 is built from 15 residues. The germline V gene encodes CDR1 MDHEN and CDR2 SYDVKM. In DNA, the CDR3 is TGTGCCAGCAGTGTATACAGGGTCTCTTCCTATGGCTACACCTTC. Its translation is CASSVYRVSSYGYTF.

This clonotype showed up just a few times. The V call is TRBV27, the J call TRBJ1-1; D ambiguous. CDR3 length: 14 amino acids. Germline V gives CDR1 MNHEY, CDR2 SMNVEV (reference sequence). Trimming stripped 6 bases from V and 10 bases from J, with 21 bases between. The CDR3 here is CASRGLSGLGVAFF. The CDR3 nucleotides read TGTGCCAGCAGGGGCCTCTCAGGTTTAGGAGTAGCTTTCTTT.

The genes are TRBV2 and TRBJ2-3, with TRBD2 matching over 10 bases. V was pared by 2 bases and J by 4 bases, with 21 bases of the junction left unmatched. Germline lookup yields CDR1 SNHLY and CDR2 FYNNEI. This CDR3 has 21 residues. CDR3 in DNA: TGTGCCAGCAGTGAATATGGTCTAGCGGGAGTTTCCTTACGTTCTGCAGATACGCAGTATTTT. Its protein is CASSEYGLAGVSLRSADTQYF.

CDR3 amino acids: CASSDFANTEAFF. For the CDR3, the DNA is TGTGCCAGCAGTGACTTTGCGAACACTGAAGCTTTCTTT. The chain couples TRBV6-4 to TRBJ1-1, with D unclear. CDR1 is MRHNA and CDR2 is SNTAGT in the germline V gene. Trimming removed 1 base at V and 1 base at J, with 4 bases between. This CDR3 comprises 13 residues.